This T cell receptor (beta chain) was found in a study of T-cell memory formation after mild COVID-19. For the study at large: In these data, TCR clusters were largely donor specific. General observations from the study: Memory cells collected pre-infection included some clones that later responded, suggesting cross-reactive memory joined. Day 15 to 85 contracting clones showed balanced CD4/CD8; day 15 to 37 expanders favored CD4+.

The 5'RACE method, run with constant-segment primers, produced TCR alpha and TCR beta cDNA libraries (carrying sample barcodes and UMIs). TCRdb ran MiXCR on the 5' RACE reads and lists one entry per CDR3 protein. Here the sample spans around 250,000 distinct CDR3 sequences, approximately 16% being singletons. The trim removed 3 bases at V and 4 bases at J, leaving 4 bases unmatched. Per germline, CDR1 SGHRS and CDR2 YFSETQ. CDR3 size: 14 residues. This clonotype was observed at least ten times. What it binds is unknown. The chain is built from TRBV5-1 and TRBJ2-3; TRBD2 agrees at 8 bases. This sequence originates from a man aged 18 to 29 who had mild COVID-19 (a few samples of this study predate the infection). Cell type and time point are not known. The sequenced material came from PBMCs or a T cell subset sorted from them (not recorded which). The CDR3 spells CASSSMTSADTQYF. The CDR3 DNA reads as TGCGCCAGCAGCTCGATGACTAGCGCAGATACGCAGTATTTT. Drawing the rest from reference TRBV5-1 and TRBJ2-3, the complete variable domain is KAGVTQTPRYLIKTRGQQVTLSCSPISGHRSVSWYQQTPGQGLQFLFEYFSETQRNKGNFPGRFSGRQFSNSRSEMNVSTLELGDSALYLCASSSMTSADTQYFGPGTRLTVL.